A single sample gave rise to the 16 T cell receptor beta chains below, sequenced in a study of CD8+ T cells in alopecia areata. The treatment: oral pan-JAK inhibitor, 5-10 mg twice daily. Samples from alopecia areata patients were lesional scalp punch biopsies and peripheral blood. The sequencing template was cDNA reverse transcribed from extracted RNA. TCRdb keeps only in-frame clones here, not all; method: immunoSEQ multiplex PCR. The sample holds under 25,000 clones; approximately 56% are singletons and the top ten take roughly 8%. The source material was skin, sampled at week 4, from a patient treated with tofacitinib. The receptors stem from a human donor with alopecia areata.

The sample holds a few counts of this clone. The chain has TRBV2 and TRBJ2-7; 11 bases are shared with TRBD2. The ends lost 4 bases at V and 1 base at J; junction bases unmatched: 3. Germline CDR1 reads SNHLY; CDR2 reads FYNNEI. This CDR3 has 15 residues. The DNA of the CDR3 is TGTGCCAGCAGTGGCACTAGCGGGGGTTCCTACGAGCAGTACTTC. Its protein product is CASSGTSGGSYEQYF.

The rearrangement joins TRBV19 to TRBJ2-1; D may be TRBD1 or TRBD2 (5 bases each). Looked up from germline, CDR1 is LNHDA and CDR2 is SQIVND (reference sequence). V lost 3 bases and J 3 bases, leaving 9 bases between the germline ends. CDR3 length: 14 amino acids. The CDR3 DNA is TGTGCCAGTAGTATGGGGGAGCACTACAATGAGCAGTTCTTC. This gives the protein CASSMGEHYNEQFF.

The chain joins TRBV27 to TRBJ2-1; 7 bases match TRBD1. The ends lost 5 bases at V and 3 bases at J; junction bases unmatched: 10. Germline V lookup: CDR1 MNHEY, CDR2 SMNVEV (reference sequence). The CDR3 is 16 amino acids. The CDR3 spells CASSPRGTTFYNEQFF. For the CDR3, the DNA is TGTGCCAGCAGTCCCAGGGGGACAACCTTCTACAATGAGCAGTTCTTC.

This chain uses TRBV27 with TRBJ1-2; 8 positions agree with TRBD1. This CDR3 contains 12 residues. The germline CDR1 and CDR2 sequences are MNHEY and SMNVEV (reference sequence). V lost 5 bases, J lost 8 bases, and 4 bases stayed unmatched. In nucleotides, the CDR3 is TGTGCCAGCAGTAGACAGGGGTACGGCTACACCTTC. Protein product: CASSRQGYGYTF.

The chain carries TRBV13 and TRBJ2-7; TRBD1 matches 11 bases. The germline V gene has CDR1 PRHDT and CDR2 FYEKMQ (reference sequence). The CDR3 spans 16 residues. V lost 6 bases and J lost 0; bases outside the gene matches: 7. CDR3 coding DNA: TGTGCCAGCAGGGACAGGGGGCAATCCTCCTCCTACGAGCAGTACTTC. Translating it yields CASRDRGQSSSYEQYF.

A few counts support this clone. CDR3 in DNA: TGTGCCAGCAGCCTGTTAGTTTGGGGCCAGATATTACAAGAGACCCAGTACTTC. This translates into CASSLLVWGQILQETQYF. This chain joins TRBV4-2 and TRBJ2-5, with a weak D call TRBD1 (5 bases). CDR1 LGHNA and CDR2 YNFKEQ come from the germline V gene. This CDR3 region has 18 residues. Trimming removed 4 bases at V and 2 bases at J, with 23 bases between.

CDR3 DNA: TGCGCCAGCAGCGTCCGCCCAACAGGGATGGAAAAAGGGAACACTGAAGCTTTCTTT. Translating it yields CASSVRPTGMEKGNTEAFF. The chain is built from TRBV5-1 and TRBJ1-1, with D possibly matching TRBD1 (6 bases). V lost 4 bases, J lost 1 base, and 26 bases lay in between. CDR3 size: 19 residues. Looked up from germline, CDR1 is SGHRS and CDR2 is YFSETQ.

A note on this clone: Within the sample, other DNA sequences also encode this same CDR3. This chain links TRBV7-8 with TRBJ2-2; D is ambiguous. Trimming cost V 4 bases and J 5 bases, with 17 bases left between them. The CDR3 contains 16 residues. The germline gives CDR1 SGHVS, CDR2 FQNEAQ. CDR3 in DNA: TGTGCCAGCAGCTCGTTAAGTGCACAGTCTACCGGGGAGCTGTTTTTT. It yields the protein CASSSLSAQSTGELFF.

The rearrangement uses TRBV27 and TRBJ2-7; D remains unclear. There are 11 residues in the CDR3. Germline V lookup: CDR1 MNHEY, CDR2 SMNVEV (reference sequence). V was pared by 6 bases and J by 3 bases, with 6 bases between. In nucleotides, the CDR3 is TGTGCCAGCAGGCTAAACTACGAGCAGTACTTC. As protein: CASRLNYEQYF.

The rearrangement joins TRBV5-1 to TRBJ1-2; maybe TRBD1 (5 bases). V lost 4 bases, J lost 1 base, and 14 bases lay in between. The V gene's germline CDR1 is SGHRS and CDR2 YFSETQ. This CDR3 is 15 amino acids long. CDR3 region: CASSPNGGFNYGYTF. DNA of the CDR3: TGCGCCAGCAGCCCGAACGGGGGGTTTAACTATGGCTACACCTTC.

As regards this clone: One base separates it from a far larger clone, so it is likely a read error. The V and J genes are TRBV5-1 and TRBJ1-1, with D possibly being TRBD1 (5 bases). The CDR3 contains 17 residues. The germline V gene encodes CDR1 SGHRS and CDR2 YFSETQ. Trimming shortened V by 1 base and J by 0 bases, and 16 bases separated the two germline ends. CDR3 sequence reads: CASSLIGFGAMNTEAFF. The CDR3 bases are TGCGCCAGCAGCTTGATCGGGTTTGGGGCCATGAACACTGAAGCTTTCTTT.

This clone has a handful of counts. The V call is TRBV7-8, the J call TRBJ1-2; D gene ambiguous. There are 13 residues in the CDR3. CDR1 and CDR2 from the germline V gene are SGHVS and FQNEAQ. The V and J ends lost 1 base and 2 bases respectively, with 5 bases between them. The CDR3: CASSLVLNYGYTF. DNA of the CDR3: TGTGCCAGCAGCTTAGTATTGAACTATGGCTACACCTTC.

The sample holds a few counts of this clone. The chain carries TRBV29-1 and TRBJ1-2; D is unresolved. CDR1 is SQVTM, CDR2 ANQGSEA, per germline. Trimming left V 6 bases short and J 5 bases short, with 13 bases between. The CDR3 sequence is 12 residues long. The CDR3 loop reads CSVDGPPYGYTF. The CDR3 DNA sequence: TGCAGCGTCGACGGCCCTCCTTATGGCTACACCTTC.

CDR3 nucleotide sequence: TGTGCCAGCAGTGGGGCCCCCGGGACAGGGGATCTCAGCTACGAGCAGTACTTC. As protein: CASSGAPGTGDLSYEQYF. This rearrangement joins TRBV6-1 to TRBJ2-7; 10 bases map to TRBD1. CDR1 is MNHNS, CDR2 SASEGT, per germline. The CDR3 is 18 amino acids. With 4 bases clipped from V and 3 bases from J, the junction kept 15 bases outside the gene matches.

V gene TRBV5-1 combines with J gene TRBJ1-4, with D unresolved. The CDR3 sequence is 19 residues long. Trimming removed 8 bases from V and 0 bases from J, with 26 bases in between. Germline V gene lookup returns CDR1 SGHRS and CDR2 YFSETQ. The CDR3 protein is CARGLELHPTVATNEKLFF. CDR3 bases: TGCGCCAGAGGCCTTGAGTTACACCCCACCGTTGCAACTAATGAAAAACTGTTTTTT.

The rearrangement joins TRBV29-1 to TRBJ1-1; D possibly corresponds to TRBD1 (5 bases). Trimming cost V 7 bases and J 1 base, with 16 bases left between them. Germline loops: CDR1 SQVTM, CDR2 ANQGSEA. The CDR3 sequence is 14 residues long. This chain's CDR3 is CSARIAGGNTEAFF. The CDR3 nucleotides read TGCAGCGCCCGGATAGCGGGGGGGAACACTGAAGCTTTCTTT.